This passage covers 28 T cell receptor beta chains from one sample sequenced in a study of response to subunit inactivated influenza vaccine. TCRdb itself ran the RT-PCR reads through MiXCR, one entry per CDR3 protein. The sample includes under 550,000 distinct CDR3 sequences, 7.6% of them seen just once. The sample consisted of PBMCs from blood, taken 23 to 25 months after vaccination. The receptors were sampled from a man aged 50-75 years who received an inactivated influenza vaccine.

This chain uses TRBV6-5 with TRBJ2-7; maybe TRBD2 (6 bases). The CDR3 has 14 residues. V lost 2 bases and J 6 bases, leaving 14 bases between the germline ends. Germline V gives CDR1 MNHEY, CDR2 SVGAGI. CDR3 in amino acids: CASSYNGGKGEQYF. CDR3 nucleotides: TGTGCCAGCAGTTACAACGGGGGAAAAGGCGAGCAGTACTTC.

This rearrangement joins TRBV4-3 to TRBJ1-1; the match to TRBD1 covers 11 bases. The CDR3 length is 14 residues. With V trimmed by 3 bases and J by 8 bases, 5 bases remained unmatched. Per the germline V gene, CDR1 is LGHNA and CDR2 is YSLEER. The CDR3 region is CASSQAGQGGEAFF. For the CDR3, the DNA is TGCGCCAGCAGCCAGGCGGGACAGGGGGGGGAAGCTTTCTTT.

The V call is TRBV6-5, the J call TRBJ2-7; D unresolved. Trimming shortened V by 1 base and J by 0 bases, and 10 bases separated the two germline ends. This CDR3 spans 15 amino acids. Germline CDR1 is MNHEY and CDR2 is SVGAGI. CDR3 nucleotides: TGTGCCAGCAGTTACTTTGGCAGGTCCTCCTACGAGCAGTACTTC. It specifies CASSYFGRSSYEQYF.

The gene calls are TRBV19 and TRBJ2-5, with 10 bases matching TRBD2. Trimming at V came to 4 bases and at J to 5 bases, leaving 13 bases not matched to a gene. CDR3 length: 17 amino acids. Germline V gene sequence: CDR1 LNHDA, CDR2 SQIVND (reference sequence). CDR3: CASSKRLRSGGAETQYF. CDR3 DNA sequence: TGTGCCAGTAGTAAGCGACTACGGAGCGGGGGGGCCGAGACCCAGTACTTC. Using reference TRBV19 and TRBJ2-5 for the parts outside the CDR3, the full variable domain is DGGITQSPKYLFRKEGQNVTLSCEQNLNHDAMYWYRQDPGQGLRLIYYSQIVNDFQKGDIAEGYSVSREKKESFPLTVTSAQKNPTAFYLCASSKRLRSGGAETQYFGPGTRLLVL.

This clonotype was found many times. V and J are TRBV6-2 or TRBV6-3 and TRBJ2-2; D unclear. Germline CDR1 and CDR2: MNHEY and SVGEGT. Trimming cost V 6 bases and J 5 bases, with 10 bases left between them. CDR3 length: 13 amino acids. The CDR3 bases are TGTGCCAGCAGCTTAACCGCAACCGGGGAGCTGTTTTTT. Translating gives CASSLTATGELFF.

This clonotype came up many times. This chain links TRBV7-2 with TRBJ1-5; D unclear. CDR1 and CDR2 (germline): SGHTA, FQGNSA. The CDR3 totals 15 residues. Trimming stripped 5 bases from V and 5 bases from J, with 16 bases between. In DNA form, the CDR3 reads TGTGCCAGCAGCCCCGAAGTGGCTACCCATCAGCCCCAGCATTTT. Its protein product is CASSPEVATHQPQHF. The full variable domain, its missing parts supplied by reference TRBV7-2 and TRBJ1-5, is GAGVSQSPSNKVTEKGKDVELRCDPISGHTALYWYRQSLGQGLEFLIYFQGNSAPDKSGLPSDRFSAERTGGSVSTLTIQRTQQEDSAVYLCASSPEVATHQPQHFGDGTRLSIL.

This clonotype has only a few counts. The rearrangement uses TRBV6-2 or TRBV6-3 and TRBJ2-1; D is possibly TRBD2 (5 bases). Trimming shortened V by 7 bases and J by 11 bases, and 21 bases separated the two germline ends. Germline values: CDR1 MNHEY, CDR2 SVGEGT. The CDR3 extends over 14 amino acids. CDR3 region: CASIEGLGQDKQFF. The DNA for the CDR3 is TGTGCCAGCATCGAGGGTCTTGGTCAAGACAAGCAGTTCTTC.

This clonotype has only a few counts. V is TRBV7-2 and J is TRBJ2-1; D is ambiguous. Germline CDR1 and CDR2: SGHTA and FQGNSA. The CDR3 consists of 16 residues. The V and J ends lost 2 bases and 7 bases respectively, with 18 bases between them. The CDR3 coding sequence is TGTGCCAGCAGCTTAACGCCGAACCCCTATCCAAATGAGCAGTTCTTC. This sequence encodes CASSLTPNPYPNEQFF.

This clonotype appeared many times. CDR3 in DNA: TGTGCCACCTCGGAGGGGAGCTACGAGCAGTACTTC. Its protein product is CATSEGSYEQYF. The chain recombines TRBV15 with TRBJ2-7; maybe TRBD2 (6 bases). V was shortened by 8 bases and J by 3 bases, with 11 bases between the two germline ends. CDR1 LNHNV and CDR2 YYDKDF come from the germline V gene (reference sequence). There are 12 residues in the CDR3.

Many counts were recorded for this clonotype. The chain combines TRBV4-3 with TRBJ2-7; 8 nucleotides align to TRBD1. The V segment lost 4 bases and the J segment 6 bases; nucleotides outside the gene matches: 11. CDR3 length: 15 amino acids. Germline V gene sequence: CDR1 LGHNA, CDR2 YSLEER. The CDR3 nucleotides read TGCGCCAGCAGCCTAATGACAGGGGAAGTATTCGAGCAGTACTTC. This encodes CASSLMTGEVFEQYF.

The rearrangement links TRBV7-6 to TRBJ2-7; 13 bases match TRBD2. The CDR3 spans 16 residues. With V trimmed by 4 bases and J by 3 bases, 6 bases remained unmatched. The germline gives CDR1 SGHVS, CDR2 FNYEAQ. The CDR3: CASSYTSGGVFYEQYF. As DNA, the CDR3 is TGTGCCAGCAGCTACACTAGCGGGGGGGTCTTCTACGAGCAGTACTTC. The full variable domain, with the rest looked up from reference TRBV7-6 and TRBJ2-7, is GAGVSQSPRYKVTKRGQDVALRCDPISGHVSLYWYRQALGQGPEFLTYFNYEAQQDKSGLPNDRFSAERPEGSISTLTIQRTEQRDSAMYRCASSYTSGGVFYEQYFGPGTRLTVT.

This clonotype was detected a few times. The rearrangement joins TRBV4-2 to TRBJ2-1, with no clear D. The CDR3 sequence is 18 residues long. The germline V gene has CDR1 LGHNA and CDR2 YNFKEQ. Deletions cut 0 bases from V and 1 base from J, with 16 bases between. CDR3 residues: CASSQEGLETLSYNEQFF. CDR3 nucleotide sequence: TGTGCCAGCAGCCAAGAAGGGCTAGAGACTTTATCCTACAATGAGCAGTTCTTC.

This clonotype has at least ten counts. The gene calls are TRBV12-3 or TRBV12-4 and TRBJ2-6; D is unresolved. This CDR3 contains 13 residues. Trimming removed 2 bases at V and 2 bases at J, with 1 base between. The CDR3 protein is CASSLTGANVLTF. The CDR3, as DNA: TGTGCCAGCAGTTTAACTGGGGCCAACGTCCTGACTTTC.

The V and J genes are TRBV6-5 and TRBJ2-7; 10 nucleotides agree with TRBD2. The CDR3 sequence is 16 residues long. CDR1 is MNHEY, CDR2 SVGAGI, per germline. The V gene end was trimmed by 2 bases and the J gene end by 3 bases; junction bases not matched to a gene: 7. In DNA form, the CDR3 reads TGTGCCAGCAGTTACAACCCTGCTAGCGGGAGCTACGAGCAGTACTTC. Protein sequence: CASSYNPASGSYEQYF.

The gene calls are TRBV2 and TRBJ2-3, with TRBD2 matching over 9 bases. J gave up 1 base and V 6 bases, and 5 bases lay outside the gene matches. The CDR3 is 15 residues long. The germline CDR1 and CDR2 sequences are SNHLY and FYNNEI. This CDR3 is CASRELAGGTDTQYF. As DNA, the CDR3 is TGTGCCAGCAGGGAATTAGCGGGGGGCACAGATACGCAGTATTTT.

The genes are TRBV7-8 and TRBJ2-2; D gene ambiguous. This CDR3 is built from 13 residues. The germline gives CDR1 SGHVS, CDR2 FQNEAQ. Trimming removed 6 bases at V and 6 bases at J, with 11 bases between. The CDR3, as DNA: TGTGCCAGCAGTCGCGACCTTGCCGGGGAGCTGTTTTTT. Translation: CASSRDLAGELFF.

This clonotype was picked up many times. This chain links TRBV9 with TRBJ2-2; 8 bases line up with TRBD1. Looked up from germline, CDR1 is SGDLS and CDR2 is YYNGEE. CDR3 length: 17 residues. The ends lost 0 bases at V and 5 bases at J; junction bases unmatched: 9. This CDR3 is CASSVGGRGRGTGELFF. Here the CDR3 DNA reads TGTGCCAGCAGCGTAGGTGGCAGGGGGCGAGGGACCGGGGAGCTGTTTTTT.

The chain uses TRBV7-3 and TRBJ2-3, with D perhaps matching TRBD1 (5 bases). This CDR3 has 15 residues. V was trimmed by 2 bases and J by 2 bases, leaving 11 bases between them. Looked up from germline, CDR1 is SGHTA and CDR2 is FQGTGA. The CDR3 coding sequence is TGTGCCAGCAGCTTAGACGGACAAATCACAGATACGCAGTATTTT. Its translation is CASSLDGQITDTQYF.

The sample holds many counts of this clonotype. The genes are TRBV12-3 or TRBV12-4 and TRBJ2-7; 7 bases match TRBD1. This CDR3 is 15 amino acids long. The junction had 6 bases not matched to a gene; V was cut back by 2 bases and J by 2 bases. The CDR3 here is CASSLSGTVTYEQYF. The DNA for the CDR3 is TGTGCCAGCAGTTTATCCGGGACAGTTACCTACGAGCAGTACTTC.

Many counts were recorded for this clonotype. V usage is TRBV5-6 and J usage is TRBJ2-7, with 8 bases matching TRBD2. After removal of 0 bases from V and 5 bases from J, the junction contained 4 bases not matched to a gene. Germline V gene lookup returns CDR1 SGHDT and CDR2 YYEEEE. This CDR3 is built from 14 residues. This CDR3 reads CASSLASGRNEQYF. The CDR3 DNA reads as TGTGCCAGCAGCTTGGCCAGCGGGAGAAACGAGCAGTACTTC. Variable domain in full (rest from reference TRBV5-6 and TRBJ2-7): DAGVTQSPTHLIKTRGQQVTLRCSPKSGHDTVSWYQQALGQGPQFIFQYYEEEERQRGNFPDRFSGHQFPNYSSELNVNALLLGDSALYLCASSLASGRNEQYFGPGTRLTVT.

This clonotype was counted a few times. The chain is built from TRBV20-1 and TRBJ2-3; 7 nucleotides agree with TRBD1. Per germline, CDR1 DFQATT and CDR2 SNEGSKA (reference sequence). There are 15 residues in the CDR3. V lost 0 bases, J lost 4 bases, and 7 bases stayed unmatched. For the CDR3, the DNA is TGCAGTGCTAGAGACGGGACAGTTAGCCCAGATACGCAGTATTTT. Its protein product is CSARDGTVSPDTQYF.

Only a few counts were recorded for this clonotype. This chain connects TRBV14 to TRBJ1-1, with unresolved D. The CDR3 is made up of 13 amino acids. The germline V and J ends were trimmed by 2 bases and 8 bases, with 12 bases remaining between them. Germline lookup yields CDR1 SGHDN and CDR2 FVKESK. CDR3 loop: CASSQSPWLEAFF. The DNA of the CDR3 is TGTGCCAGCAGCCAATCCCCTTGGTTGGAAGCTTTCTTT.

In the case of this clonotype: A much bigger clone sits one base away, suggesting this may be a read error. This rearrangement joins TRBV7-6 to TRBJ2-1; weak D call: TRBD2 (5 bases). This CDR3 has 13 residues. CDR1 and CDR2 (germline): SGHVS, FNYEAQ. The CDR3 DNA reads as TGTACCAGCAGCTTCCTTAACGGGGATGAGCAGTTCTTC. It translates to CTSSFLNGDEQFF. Using reference TRBV7-6 and TRBJ2-1 for the parts outside the CDR3, the full variable domain is GAGVSQSPRYKVTKRGQDVALRCDPISGHVSLYWYRQALGQGPEFLTYFNYEAQQDKSGLPNDRFSAERPEGSISTLTIQRTEQRDSAMYRCTSSFLNGDEQFFGPGTRLTVL.

The chain is built from TRBV28 and TRBJ2-1; 13 bases match TRBD2. Germline V gene sequence: CDR1 MDHEN, CDR2 SYDVKM. This CDR3 region has 16 residues. The ends lost 5 bases at V and 9 bases at J; junction bases unmatched: 10. CDR3 nucleotides: TGTGCCAGCAGTCCCAGCGGGACTAGCGGGGTGCGTGAGCAGTTCTTC. Translated, it gives CASSPSGTSGVREQFF.

The chain links TRBV12-3 or TRBV12-4 to TRBJ1-2; D perhaps matches TRBD1 (6 bases). The CDR3 is 15 amino acids. V was pared by 1 base and J by 6 bases, with 15 bases between. CDR3 sequence reads: CASSLDRAVADGYTF. In nucleotides, the CDR3 is TGTGCCAGCAGTTTAGACAGGGCGGTAGCGGATGGCTACACCTTC.

This clonotype was recorded many times. The chain links TRBV7-2 to TRBJ1-1; 8 bases are shared with TRBD1. The CDR3 loop spans 14 amino acids. With V trimmed by 5 bases and J by 3 bases, 5 bases remained unmatched. Germline V CDR1 and CDR2: SGHTA, FQGNSA. CDR3 in amino acids: CASSDQGADTEAFF. The CDR3 DNA sequence: TGTGCCAGCAGCGACCAGGGGGCTGACACTGAAGCTTTCTTT.

In this sample, this clonotype turned up many times. The chain is built from TRBV3-1 and TRBJ2-1, with 11 bases lining up with TRBD2. The germline gives CDR1 LGHDT, CDR2 YNNKEL (reference sequence). V gave up 4 bases and J gave up 4 bases; unmatched junction bases: 3. CDR3 length: 15 amino acids. Here the CDR3 reads CASSPTSGGYNEQFF. CDR3 DNA sequence: TGTGCCAGCAGCCCTACTAGCGGGGGTTACAATGAGCAGTTCTTC.

CDR3 bases: TGTGCCAGCAGCCAAGGAAGGACAGCTTCGAACTATGGCTACACCTTC. Translated, it gives CASSQGRTASNYGYTF. The rearrangement links TRBV3-1 to TRBJ1-2; D is perhaps TRBD1 (6 bases). Trimming pared 1 base from V and 2 bases from J, leaving 14 bases between. This CDR3 comprises 16 residues. Germline lookup yields CDR1 LGHDT and CDR2 YNNKEL (reference sequence).